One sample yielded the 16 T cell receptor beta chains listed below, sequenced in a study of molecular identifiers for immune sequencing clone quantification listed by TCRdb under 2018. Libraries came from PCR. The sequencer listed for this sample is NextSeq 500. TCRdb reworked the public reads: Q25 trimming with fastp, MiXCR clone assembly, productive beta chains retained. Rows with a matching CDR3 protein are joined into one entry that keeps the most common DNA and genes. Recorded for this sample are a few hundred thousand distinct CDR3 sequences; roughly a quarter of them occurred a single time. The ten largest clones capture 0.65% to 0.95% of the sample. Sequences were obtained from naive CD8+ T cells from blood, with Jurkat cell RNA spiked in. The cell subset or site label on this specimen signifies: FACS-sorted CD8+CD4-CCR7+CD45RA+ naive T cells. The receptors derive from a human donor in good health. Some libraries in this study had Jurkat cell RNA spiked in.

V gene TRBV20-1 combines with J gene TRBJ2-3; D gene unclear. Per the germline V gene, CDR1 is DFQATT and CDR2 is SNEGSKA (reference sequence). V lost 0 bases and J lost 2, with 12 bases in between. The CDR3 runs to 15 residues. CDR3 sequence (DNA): TGCAGTGCTAGAGACCCCGGCAGGTTCACAGATACGCAGTATTTT. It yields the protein CSARDPGRFTDTQYF.

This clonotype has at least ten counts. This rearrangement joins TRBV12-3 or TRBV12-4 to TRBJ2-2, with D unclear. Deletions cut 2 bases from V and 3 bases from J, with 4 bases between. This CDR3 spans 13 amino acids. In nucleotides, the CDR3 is TGTGCCAGCAGTTTAAAGTACACCGGGGAGCTGTTTTTT. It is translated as CASSLKYTGELFF.

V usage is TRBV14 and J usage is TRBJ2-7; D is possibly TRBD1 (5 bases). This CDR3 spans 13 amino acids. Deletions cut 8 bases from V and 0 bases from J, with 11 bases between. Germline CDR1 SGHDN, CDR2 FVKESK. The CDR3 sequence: CASQSRDSYEQYF. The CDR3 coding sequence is TGTGCCAGCCAATCCAGGGACTCCTACGAGCAGTACTTC.

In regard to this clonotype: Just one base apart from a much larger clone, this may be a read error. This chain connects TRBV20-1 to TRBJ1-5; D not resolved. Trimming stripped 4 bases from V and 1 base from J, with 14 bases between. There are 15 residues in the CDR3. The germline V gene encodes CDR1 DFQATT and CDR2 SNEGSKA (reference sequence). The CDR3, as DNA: TGCAGTGCTAACGACCTCAGGTCAAGCAATCAGCCCCAGCATTTT. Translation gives CSANDLRSSNQPQHF.

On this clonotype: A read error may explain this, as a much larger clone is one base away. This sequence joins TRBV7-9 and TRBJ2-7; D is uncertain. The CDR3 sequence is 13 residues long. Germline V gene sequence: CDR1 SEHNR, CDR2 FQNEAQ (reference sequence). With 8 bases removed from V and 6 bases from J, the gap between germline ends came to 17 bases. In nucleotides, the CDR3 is TGTGCCAGCCGCCCCCCCGGACGGTCCGAGCAGTACTTC. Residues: CASRPPGRSEQYF.

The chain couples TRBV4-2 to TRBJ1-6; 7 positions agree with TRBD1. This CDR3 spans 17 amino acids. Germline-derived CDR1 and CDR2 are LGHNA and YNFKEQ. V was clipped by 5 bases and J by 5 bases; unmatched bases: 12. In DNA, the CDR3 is TGTGCCAGCAGCTTCCTATTGACAGGGCTAAATAATTCACCCCTCCACTTT. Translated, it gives CASSFLLTGLNNSPLHF.

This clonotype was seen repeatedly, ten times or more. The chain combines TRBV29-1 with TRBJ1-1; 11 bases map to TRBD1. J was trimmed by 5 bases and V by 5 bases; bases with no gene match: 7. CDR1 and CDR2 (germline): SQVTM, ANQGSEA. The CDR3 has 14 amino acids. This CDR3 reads CSVQDRGLSTEAFF. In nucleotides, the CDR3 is TGCAGCGTTCAGGACAGGGGGCTGAGTACTGAAGCTTTCTTT.

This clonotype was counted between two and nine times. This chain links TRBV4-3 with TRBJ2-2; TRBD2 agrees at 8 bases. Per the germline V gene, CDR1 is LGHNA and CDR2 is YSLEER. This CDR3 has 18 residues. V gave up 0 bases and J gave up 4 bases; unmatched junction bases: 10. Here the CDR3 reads CASSQDSWAGGITGELFF. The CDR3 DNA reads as TGCGCCAGCAGCCAAGACTCATGGGCGGGGGGAATCACCGGGGAGCTGTTTTTT.

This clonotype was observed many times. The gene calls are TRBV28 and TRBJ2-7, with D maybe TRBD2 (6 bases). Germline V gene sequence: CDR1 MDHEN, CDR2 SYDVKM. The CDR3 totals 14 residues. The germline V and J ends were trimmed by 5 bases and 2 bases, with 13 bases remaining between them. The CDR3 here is CASSPRDSTYEQYF. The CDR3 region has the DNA TGTGCCAGCAGTCCCCGGGACTCAACCTACGAGCAGTACTTC. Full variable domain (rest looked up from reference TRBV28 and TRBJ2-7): DVKVTQSSRYLVKRTGEKVFLECVQDMDHENMFWYRQDPGLGLRLIYFSYDVKMKEKGDIPEGYSVSREKKERFSLILESASTNQTSMYLCASSPRDSTYEQYFGPGTRLTVT.

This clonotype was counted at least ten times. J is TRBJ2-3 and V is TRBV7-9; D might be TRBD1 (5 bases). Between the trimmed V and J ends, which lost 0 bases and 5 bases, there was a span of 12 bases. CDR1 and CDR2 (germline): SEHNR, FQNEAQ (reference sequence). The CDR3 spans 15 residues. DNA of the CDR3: TGTGCCAGCAGCTTAGCGGATCTGGGGCGAGATACGCAGTATTTT. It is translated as CASSLADLGRDTQYF.

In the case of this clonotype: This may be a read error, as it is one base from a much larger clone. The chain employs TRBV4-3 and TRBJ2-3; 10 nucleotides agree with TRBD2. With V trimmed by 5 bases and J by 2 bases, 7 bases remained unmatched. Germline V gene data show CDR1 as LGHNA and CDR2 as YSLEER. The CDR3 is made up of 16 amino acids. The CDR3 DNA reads TGCGCCAGCAGCGAGGGACTAGCGAGGGCCACAGATACGCAGTATTTT. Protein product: CASSEGLARATDTQYF.

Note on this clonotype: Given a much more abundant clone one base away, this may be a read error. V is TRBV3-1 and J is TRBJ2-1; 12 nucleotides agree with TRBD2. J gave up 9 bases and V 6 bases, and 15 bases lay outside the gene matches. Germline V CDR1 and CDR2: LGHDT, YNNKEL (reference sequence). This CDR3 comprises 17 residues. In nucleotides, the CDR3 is TGTGCCAGCAGTCCTCGACTAGCGGGAGCCGGGTTGAGTGAGCAGTTCTTC. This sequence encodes CASSPRLAGAGLSEQFF.

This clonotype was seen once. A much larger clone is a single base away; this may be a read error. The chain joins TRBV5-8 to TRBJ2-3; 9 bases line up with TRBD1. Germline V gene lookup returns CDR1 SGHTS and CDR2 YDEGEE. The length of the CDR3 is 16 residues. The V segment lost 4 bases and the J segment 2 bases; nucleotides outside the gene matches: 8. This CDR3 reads CASSPRGQGPTDTQYF. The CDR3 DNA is TGTGCCAGCAGCCCACGTGGACAGGGGCCCACAGATACGCAGTATTTT.

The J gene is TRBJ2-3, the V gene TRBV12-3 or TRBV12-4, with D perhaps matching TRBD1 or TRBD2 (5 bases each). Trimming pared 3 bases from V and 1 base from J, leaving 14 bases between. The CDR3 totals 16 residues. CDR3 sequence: CASSLLGVAGTDTQYF. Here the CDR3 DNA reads TGTGCCAGCAGTTTGTTGGGGGTAGCCGGCACAGATACGCAGTATTTT.

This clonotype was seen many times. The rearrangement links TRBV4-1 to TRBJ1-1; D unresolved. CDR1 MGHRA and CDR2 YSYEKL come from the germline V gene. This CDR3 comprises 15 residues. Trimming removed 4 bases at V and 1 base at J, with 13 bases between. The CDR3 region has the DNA TGCGCCAGCAGCCCAGTAGGCAGAACGAACACTGAAGCTTTCTTT. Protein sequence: CASSPVGRTNTEAFF.

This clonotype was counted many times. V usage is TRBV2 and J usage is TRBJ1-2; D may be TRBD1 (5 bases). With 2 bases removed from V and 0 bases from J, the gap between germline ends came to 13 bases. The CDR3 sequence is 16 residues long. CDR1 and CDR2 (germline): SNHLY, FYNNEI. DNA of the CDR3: TGTGCCAGCAGTGAACTACAGGCTATAGCTAACTATGGCTACACCTTC. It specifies CASSELQAIANYGYTF.